This T cell receptor beta chain was identified in a study of blood T cell repertoires in COVID-19. As for the study in general: COVID-19 samples collected from the United States, Italy and Spain covered acute and convalescent phases. PBMCs, B-cell-depleted T cells, or T cells were the source of the cDNA or gDNA that made up the material.

Germline loops: CDR1 SQVTM, CDR2 ANQGSEA. This CDR3 has 13 residues. Deletions cut 5 bases from V and 6 bases from J, with 16 bases between. The age range of participants was 18 to 89 years, with residence in under 25 US areas. As handled by the study authors: From reference gene primer amplification, estimates of nucleated cell counts were derived. Sequenced by immunoSEQ multiplex PCR; TCRdb stores in-frame clones only, minus some. V and J calls and clone size are as listed in that table; D and trimming were resolved from the DNA. The table has approximately 200,000 clones, roughly 80% seen once. The chain joins TRBV29-1 to TRBJ1-2; a possible D gene is TRBD1 (6 bases). This TCR came from a man aged 35-49 years who had recovered from COVID-19. Sequenced input: PBMCs or T cells enriched from blood (not recorded which). CDR3 in amino acids: CSVRTTGTHGYTF. CDR3 in DNA: TGCAGCGTTAGAACAACCGGGACACATGGCTACACCTTC.